The TCR beta chain described here comes from a study of cytomegalovirus exposure and HLA in healthy donors (dated by TCRdb to about 2017). About the investigation overall: An earlier analysis of 550 to 700 of the donors reported about 290 Gb of sequence data and around 120 million unique TCR beta sequences from about 179 million T cells. About 300 gigabases of sequencing data and 80 million or so unique TCR sequences were included in an early release covering roughly 600 HLA-typed donors. Among about 410 genotyped donors of the cohort, an average of around 240,000 unique TCR beta nucleotide sequences was sequenced per donor, of which about 19% were non-productive. Along with the approximately 700-subject first cohort, a separate validation cohort of over a hundred different subjects was used. The aim of the study was to test whether cataloging public T cell receptors could identify signatures of past pathogen exposure. Both class I and class II loci were covered by HLA typing, at four-digit resolution. Rather than drawing on any new phenotypic data, the later analysis identified candidate immune exposures from TCR beta sequences and the way those sequences occurred across donors. To predict cytomegalovirus infection status, the study brought together high-throughput TCR immunosequencing, statistical association of individual TCRs with disease status, and machine learning. About five DR-DQ haplotypes were handled as single units for association and clustering because linkage in the cohort was strong. Every repertoire in the discovery cohort had been generated on one and the same sequencing platform. The genetic ancestry cluster associated with self-reported Caucasian donors included roughly four fifths of the 300 to 400 genotyped donors. The T cell repertoires of 666 subjects were profiled by immunosequencing and related to cytomegalovirus serostatus. Donor age, sex, ethnicity and CMV serostatus were compiled together with the repertoire data. In a later analysis, previously published TCR beta repertoires from 550 to 700 donors were re-analyzed and high-resolution HLA genotyping was added so that TCR occurrence patterns could be studied. To decide whether each TCR beta V gene segment behaved as functional or pseudogenic, an earlier analysis of over 500 of the donors relied on high-throughput TCR beta sequencing. Genome-wide SNP genotypes for about 55% of the 666 donors were used in a later genetic analysis, which treated that subset as a discovery cohort. Typing coverage differed by locus: A, B, C, DRB1 and DQB1 were typed in roughly 620-630 donors, DQA1 in about 550, DPA1 in over 600, and DPB1 in 400 to 480. Results and caveats for the whole study, not just this receptor: The earlier analysis of almost 600 of the donors excluded 15 to 20 rarely observed V segments, including chromosome 9 orphons, because counts were too low. Specific HLA alleles were associated with over 15,000 TCR beta sequences at a false discovery rate of 0.05 in a later analysis. Sequencing depth was assumed to be roughly uniform across donors in the presence/absence analyses, though that assumption may not hold. The authors suggested that the approach could potentially be extended to other disease states and immunological phenotypes. CMV serostatus was the only immune exposure information available for the cohort. A further reported finding was that TCR beta sequences accurately predicted the HLA-A and HLA-B alleles for most subjects in the first cohort. In vitro tests confirmed that three of the cytomegalovirus-associated TCR beta chains recognize cytomegalovirus antigens. This cohort had only TCR beta chains sequenced, and the lack of alpha or paired-chain data limited which features could be detected. In a later analysis, TCR association rates were found to vary across HLA loci, with the most associated TCRs seen for DRB1 alleles and the fewest for HLA-C alleles. A cluster of highly shared sequence variants was judged likely to be a technical artifact of the sequencing pipeline. In an earlier analysis of roughly 500 of the donors, most TCR beta V segments appeared in productive rearrangements about 87% or about 30% of the time, broadly matching IMGT annotations. Correlated functional status among segregating V segments might reflect linkage disequilibrium, but an unknown experimental factor could not be ruled out. In a later analysis, most CMV-associated TCR beta chains were found to appear HLA-restricted, with HLA associations seemingly driven largely by CMV exposure. The study gave a list of some 150 TCR beta chains associated with cytomegalovirus. Strong co-occurrence of HLA alleles, especially DR and DQ, made assigning TCR associations to individual alleles difficult. In both the original and validation cohorts, the classifier was reported to diagnose cytomegalovirus status with high specificity and sensitivity. Because the 87-base-pair reads could not distinguish some IMGT-functional V segments, including TRBV6-2 and TRBV6-3, those segments were excluded. In a later analysis, several top co-occurrence clusters were reported to appear linked to parvovirus B19, influenza, CMV and Epstein-Barr virus. Because some donors lacked HLA typing at each locus, the association tests relied only on the typed subset. V-gene and J-gene trimming of TCR beta chains was associated with a missense DCLRE1C variant in a later genetic analysis, and the association was replicated in an independent cohort. According to a later genetic analysis, donors in an Asian-associated ancestry cluster had fewer N-insertions in productive TCRs than the approximately 650-donor mean. Most TCR sequences were observed very rarely across donors, whereas some public TCRs were present in many individuals. In a later analysis, HLA-associated TCR beta chains were found to be more clonally expanded and to have lower generation probabilities than equally common non-associated chains.

Unmatched junction bases come to 7, with V trimmed by 2 bases and J by 6 bases. The CDR3 runs 16 residues from the cysteine to the phenylalanine. Only the CDR3 region is kept as DNA, spanning 48 bases read in frame from base 1. The germline V gene sets CDR1 to SGDLS and CDR2 to YYNGEE. Receptor amplification or capture employed the immunoSEQ multiplex PCR assay. A mixture of 60 forward primers for TCR Vbeta segments and 13 reverse primers for TCR Jbeta segments was used in the multiplex PCR. The CDR3 region of rearranged TCR beta genes was amplified from genomic DNA by a multiplex PCR assay. Amplified TCR beta libraries were sequenced as 87-base-pair reads on the Illumina HiSeq System. Turning to the authors' computational methods: Across the 600 to 700 repertoires, a later analysis counted some 80 million unique TCR beta chains, approximately 10 million of which were shared by at least two donors. Raw reads were error-corrected and collapsed into unique sequences by a nearest-neighbor algorithm in which closely related sequences were merged to remove PCR and sequencing errors. To assign V, D and J gene segments, CDR3 sequences were aligned to IMGT reference sequences. For a sequence to be retained, a match of at least six nucleotides was required to both a V gene segment and a J gene segment. A rearrangement was called productive if the CDR3 had no stop codons and remained in frame with V and J, and every other rearrangement was called non-productive. CDR3 was defined by IMGT convention, running from the second conserved V-encoded cysteine to the conserved J-encoded phenylalanine. Sequences without an unambiguous match to a single V gene segment were excluded from the earlier analysis of approximately 600 of the donors. In an earlier analysis of almost 600 of the donors, a V segment was called functional when productive rearrangements were above 56.7%, and segregating when the standard deviation between donors exceeded 5%. To diagnose cytomegalovirus status from the catalog of TCR beta chain sequences, a statistical classification framework was built. In a later analysis, TCR nucleotide sequences were compared against IMGT/GENE-DB human TR gene sequences so that V and J genes could be assigned. A later analysis assigned CDR3 sequences and most-parsimonious VDJ recombination scenarios with the TCRdist pipeline. In a later analysis, each TCR beta chain was defined by its CDR3 amino acid sequence together with its V-gene family, and reads lacking a unique V-gene family were excluded. A later analysis removed 450 to 600 highly shared, low-generation-probability nucleotide sequences to deal with suspected cross-contamination and a sequencing artifact. For each public chain, a later analysis derived a clonal expansion index from normalized ranks of inferred template counts within each repertoire. In a later analysis, generation probabilities were computed using a VDJ recombination model fitted to out-of-frame rearrangements, and the results were checked against IGoR. In a later analysis, hypergeometric tests were used to score TCR-TCR, TCR-HLA and TCR-CMV co-occurrence, with a repertoire-size bias correction applied to TCR pairs. In a later analysis, false discovery rates were estimated by permuting HLA or CMV assignments 20 times. In a later analysis, co-occurring TCRs were grouped using DBSCAN, and TCRdist sequence similarity was added for clustering within HLA-allele-positive subsets. Repertoires with fewer than 30,000 or more than 120,000 public chains, plus five repertoires with anomalous nucleotide sharing, were excluded from co-occurrence clustering. TCRdb provides this immuneACCESS table in a form limited to in-frame rearrangements. Some clones are lacking; in checked studies, under half of them reflect an unresolved V gene, and why the rest are absent is not known. V and J calls and clone size follow that table, whereas D and trimming were derived from the DNA. Recorded for this sample are about 160,000 clones; 77% of them occurred a single time. The ten largest clones capture roughly 7.3% of the sample.

On this clone: It has no known antigen specificity. There are no base qualities to consult, and no much larger clone falls within one base.

In total, about 650 healthy bone marrow donors made up the cohort. At the time of sampling, all cohort members were nominally healthy, though unrecorded immune exposures were likely present. The donor tested CMV seropositive and was one of the 289 seropositive cohort members. A peripheral blood sample was collected from each donor, and TCR beta sequencing was performed on peripheral blood mononuclear cells. Genomic DNA was extracted from the blood cell samples with the Qiagen DNeasy Blood Extraction Kit. The chain uses TRBV9 and TRBJ2-2, with 10 bases in between that match TRBD1. Sequenced: PBMCs. This receptor was identified in a male donor in good health and CMV-seropositive. The nucleotides are TGTGCCAGCAGCGTGCGGGACAGGGGAATCCCCGGGGAGCTGTTTTTT. Translated, it gives CASSVRDRGIPGELFF.